One sample yielded the 27 T cell receptor beta chains listed below, sequenced in a study of T cell responses to AZD1222 COVID-19 vaccine. Profiling relied on immunoSEQ multiplex PCR, and the TCRdb table lists in-frame clones only, not all of them. This table has about 180,000 clones, around nine tenths appearing once. The source was peripheral blood, collected 28 days after the second AZD1222 dose. These TCRs come from an adult who received the AZD1222 COVID-19 vaccine.

The rearrangement links TRBV4-1 to TRBJ2-3; D is unclear. The CDR3 spans 15 residues. V shed 0 bases and J shed 5 bases, with 12 bases lying between them. Germline V gene lookup returns CDR1 MGHRA and CDR2 YSYEKL. The DNA of the CDR3 is TGCGCCAGCAGCCAAGATGGACCGACCCGAGATACGCAGTATTTT. It codes for CASSQDGPTRDTQYF.

This clone was recorded once. The rearrangement uses TRBV2 and TRBJ2-1, with 13 bases aligning to TRBD2. The V gene's germline CDR1 is SNHLY and CDR2 FYNNEI. V gave up 6 bases and J gave up 8 bases; unmatched junction bases: 4. The CDR3 sequence is 14 residues long. The CDR3 protein is CASSPGLAGHEQFF. The CDR3 nucleotides are TGTGCCAGCAGCCCGGGACTAGCGGGGCATGAGCAGTTCTTC.

The chain is built from TRBV15 and TRBJ2-7; D remains unclear. Per germline, CDR1 LNHNV and CDR2 YYDKDF (reference sequence). The length of the CDR3 is 13 residues. V lost 0 bases to trimming and J lost 3 bases, with 6 bases between them. The CDR3 DNA sequence: TGTGCCACCAGCAGAGATCCGGGCTACGAGCAGTACTTC. As protein: CATSRDPGYEQYF. Full variable domain (remainder filled in from reference TRBV15 and TRBJ2-7): DAMVIQNPRYQVTQFGKPVTLSCSQTLNHNVMYWYQQKSSQAPKLLFHYYDKDFNNEADTPDNFQSRRPNTSFCFLDIRSPGLGDTAMYLCATSRDPGYEQYFGPGTRLTVT.

The chain combines TRBV6-2 or TRBV6-3 with TRBJ2-1, with TRBD2 identical over 8 bases. V shed 5 bases, J shed 9 bases, and the junction held 3 bases outside the gene matches. Germline values: CDR1 MNHEY, CDR2 SVGEGT. The CDR3 extends over 12 amino acids. The CDR3 nucleotides read TGTGCCAGCAGTCGTAGCGGGGCTGAGCAGTTCTTC. Its protein is CASSRSGAEQFF.

V and J are TRBV6-5 and TRBJ2-2, with TRBD1 identical over 8 bases. The germline V gene has CDR1 MNHEY and CDR2 SVGAGI. The CDR3 length is 14 residues. V trimming: 7 bases; J trimming: 2 bases; junction bases outside the gene matches: 3. The CDR3: CASMDRDNTGELFF. The CDR3 bases are TGTGCCAGCATGGACAGGGATAACACCGGGGAGCTGTTTTTT.

The chain employs TRBV28 and TRBJ2-5; TRBD1 matches at 7 bases. V lost 4 bases and J lost 3; bases outside the gene matches: 2. This CDR3 spans 13 amino acids. The germline CDR1 and CDR2 sequences are MDHEN and SYDVKM. The CDR3 protein is CASSSGQEETQYF. The CDR3 DNA reads TGTGCCAGCAGTTCCGGACAGGAAGAGACCCAGTACTTC.

This sequence joins TRBV18 and TRBJ2-1; the D gene is possibly TRBD2 (7 bases). The CDR3 contains 15 residues. V was shortened by 0 bases and J by 6 bases, with 12 bases between the two germline ends. CDR1 is KGHSH, CDR2 LQKENI, per germline. The CDR3 region has the DNA TGTGCCAGCTCACCACCGGGGAGGGGGGGCAATGAGCAGTTCTTC. Its protein is CASSPPGRGGNEQFF.

The chain links TRBV4-1 to TRBJ2-5; no definite D call. The CDR3 loop spans 12 amino acids. Trimming removed 3 bases at V and 1 base at J, with 3 bases between. The germline V gene has CDR1 MGHRA and CDR2 YSYEKL. The CDR3 is CASSHLQETQYF. The CDR3 bases are TGCGCCAGCAGCCACCTCCAAGAGACCCAGTACTTC.

This rearrangement joins TRBV29-1 to TRBJ1-2; the D is unclear. The V gene's germline CDR1 is SQVTM and CDR2 ANQGSEA. This CDR3 comprises 13 residues. Trimming pared 4 bases from V and 3 bases from J, leaving 12 bases between. CDR3 DNA sequence: TGCAGCGTTGGTCCCCTGAGGGACTATGGCTACACCTTC. It specifies CSVGPLRDYGYTF.

The rearrangement joins TRBV7-2 to TRBJ2-7, with a tentative D call TRBD1 (6 bases). The CDR3 spans 17 residues. Trimming removed 4 bases at V and 1 base at J, with 20 bases between. CDR1 and CDR2 (germline): SGHTA, FQGNSA. CDR3 protein: CASSSRLGDTRSYEQYF. CDR3 nucleotides: TGTGCCAGCAGCTCGCGACTCGGGGACACCCGTTCCTACGAGCAGTACTTC.

The chain has TRBV11-2 and TRBJ2-7, with 11 nucleotides matching TRBD2. Germline V gives CDR1 SGHAT, CDR2 FQNNGV. The CDR3 spans 15 residues. Losses at the gene ends were 5 bases for V and 2 bases for J; bases not matched to a gene: 5. The chain's CDR3 is CASSILAGDAYEQYF. In nucleotides, the CDR3 is TGTGCCAGCAGCATACTAGCGGGAGATGCCTACGAGCAGTACTTC.

This chain links TRBV5-1 with TRBJ1-6, with TRBD1 as a possible D gene (6 bases). V was shortened by 0 bases and J by 8 bases, with 15 bases between the two germline ends. There are 16 residues in the CDR3. In germline, CDR1 is SGHRS, CDR2 YFSETQ. The CDR3: CASSLGLVQGDSPLHF. CDR3 DNA sequence: TGCGCCAGCAGCTTGGGACTGGTACAGGGAGATTCACCCCTCCACTTT.

V usage is TRBV7-9 and J usage is TRBJ2-7; D remains ambiguous. The CDR3 sequence is 15 residues long. V dropped 5 bases and J dropped 0 bases, with 14 bases sitting between them. CDR1 SEHNR and CDR2 FQNEAQ come from the germline V gene (reference sequence). The CDR3 DNA reads as TGTGCCAGCAGCCCCAGTGACGCACGCTCCTACGAGCAGTACTTC. Residues: CASSPSDARSYEQYF.

V and J are TRBV19 and TRBJ2-1; 8 bases fit TRBD2. The CDR3 extends over 14 amino acids. J gave up 7 bases and V 8 bases, and 10 bases lay outside the gene matches. The V gene's germline CDR1 is LNHDA and CDR2 SQIVND (reference sequence). CDR3 in amino acids: CASREGGPRNEQFF. CDR3 DNA: TGTGCCAGTCGGGAGGGAGGGCCGAGGAATGAGCAGTTCTTC.

This sequence joins TRBV3-1 (or the pseudogene TRBV3-2) and TRBJ2-3, with 8 bases matching TRBD2. The CDR3 runs 14 residues. From germline, CDR1 is LGHDT and CDR2 YNNKEL (reference sequence). V was clipped by 4 bases and J by 6 bases; unmatched bases: 6. CDR3 in amino acids: CASSRAGARDTQYF. CDR3 sequence (DNA): TGTGCCAGCAGCCGAGCGGGGGCCAGGGATACGCAGTATTTT.

The chain has TRBV3-1 (or the pseudogene TRBV3-2) and TRBJ2-1; 9 bases are a match to TRBD1. J gave up 5 bases and V 1 base, and 0 bases lay outside the gene matches. CDR1 and CDR2 (germline): LGHDT, YNNKEL (reference sequence). The CDR3 is made up of 14 amino acids. The CDR3 region has the DNA TGTGCCAGCAGCCAAGGGGACAGGGACAATGAGCAGTTCTTC. It specifies CASSQGDRDNEQFF.

V and J are TRBV5-4 and TRBJ1-3; unclear D gene. Trimming cost V 5 bases and J 0 bases, with 18 bases left between them. Germline lookup yields CDR1 SGHNT and CDR2 YYREEE (reference sequence). This CDR3 spans 17 amino acids. The CDR3 sequence is CASRNGGQPLSGNTIYF. For the CDR3, the DNA is TGTGCCAGCAGGAACGGAGGGCAGCCTCTCTCTGGAAACACCATATATTTT.

V usage is TRBV28 and J usage is TRBJ2-6; no definite D call. V was shortened by 5 bases and J by 0 bases, with 14 bases between the two germline ends. Germline assignment: CDR1 MDHEN and CDR2 SYDVKM. CDR3 length: 17 amino acids. The chain's CDR3 is CASSPDGGISGANVLTF. CDR3 nucleotides: TGTGCCAGCAGTCCCGACGGTGGGATCTCTGGGGCCAACGTCCTGACTTTC.

The genes are TRBV28 and TRBJ2-3; tentatively, D is TRBD1 (6 bases). V gave up 6 bases and J gave up 4 bases, with 20 bases separating them. Per germline, CDR1 MDHEN and CDR2 SYDVKM. The CDR3 runs to 16 residues. The CDR3 spells CASRPGGGLSADTQYF. CDR3 DNA: TGTGCCAGCAGACCTGGTGGGGGCCTATCAGCAGATACGCAGTATTTT.

Turning to this clone: The conserved phenylalanine or tryptophan normally closing the CDR3 is absent here, so this likely arose from a read error. V and J are TRBV27 and TRBJ1-1; 8 nucleotides match TRBD1. This CDR3 comprises 15 residues. Looked up from germline, CDR1 is MNHEY and CDR2 is SMNVEV (reference sequence). With 6 bases clipped from V and 4 bases from J, the junction kept 10 bases outside the gene matches. The CDR3 region is CASRLQDRVSTEAFL. CDR3 nucleotides: TGTGCCAGCAGACTCCAGGACAGGGTGTCCACTGAAGCTTTCCTT.

CDR3 sequence (DNA): TGCGCCAGCAGCTTGGTGGGTGGGGGAATAAGGGACTATGGCTACACCTTC. Translated, it gives CASSLVGGGIRDYGYTF. The chain recombines TRBV5-1 with TRBJ1-2, with D possibly TRBD1 on 5 matching bases. The V and J ends lost 0 bases and 3 bases respectively, with 18 bases between them. The CDR3 has 17 residues. Germline V gives CDR1 SGHRS, CDR2 YFSETQ.

The genes are TRBV5-6 and TRBJ2-7; tentative D call: TRBD1 (7 bases). CDR3 size: 14 residues. Germline CDR1 and CDR2: SGHDT and YYEEEE. Trimming shortened V by 4 bases and J by 3 bases, and 14 bases separated the two germline ends. The CDR3 here is CASSGGTDNYEQYF. The CDR3 DNA follows: TGTGCCAGCAGCGGAGGGACAGATAACTACGAGCAGTACTTC.

The chain joins TRBV13 to TRBJ2-7; 11 bases align to TRBD2. This CDR3 contains 17 residues. The germline gives CDR1 PRHDT, CDR2 FYEKMQ (reference sequence). After removal of 5 bases from V and 6 bases from J, the junction contained 15 bases not matched to a gene. Here the CDR3 reads CASSRYATSGSGGEQYF. CDR3 coding DNA: TGTGCCAGCAGCCGATACGCCACTAGCGGGAGTGGGGGCGAGCAGTACTTC.

This clone was detected once. The chain has TRBV6-2 or TRBV6-3 and TRBJ2-7, with a tentative D call TRBD1 (5 bases). Germline CDR1 MNHEY, CDR2 SVGEGT. The CDR3 contains 14 residues. With 4 bases removed from V and 1 base from J, the gap between germline ends came to 11 bases. CDR3 residues: CASSFETASYEQYF. The CDR3 coding sequence is TGTGCCAGCAGTTTCGAGACAGCGTCCTACGAGCAGTACTTC.

This clone was recorded once. CDR3: CASSRNSGQGTDTQYF. The CDR3 region has the DNA TGTGCCAGCAGTAGAAATTCGGGACAGGGAACAGATACGCAGTATTTT. The chain joins TRBV6-4 to TRBJ2-3; 9 bases line up with TRBD1. The CDR3 has 16 residues. V lost 5 bases, J lost 3 bases, and 9 bases stayed unmatched. CDR1 is MRHNA and CDR2 is SNTAGT in the germline V gene.

The rearrangement uses TRBV7-2 and TRBJ1-4; tentative D call: TRBD1 (6 bases). Germline V gives CDR1 SGHTA, CDR2 FQGNSA. The CDR3 totals 14 residues. V lost 5 bases, J lost 8 bases, and 15 bases lay in between. In nucleotides, the CDR3 is TGTGCCAGCAGCCCAACTAGGACAGAAGAAAAACTGTTTTTT. This translates into CASSPTRTEEKLFF.

This clone was counted a single time. The chain combines TRBV19 with TRBJ2-6; D possibly matches TRBD1 or TRBD2 (5 bases each). The CDR3 sequence is 15 residues long. Trimming left V 3 bases short and J 2 bases short, with 8 bases between. Germline V gene data show CDR1 as LNHDA and CDR2 as SQIVND (reference sequence). This chain's CDR3 is CASSIGGAGANVLTF. DNA for the CDR3: TGTGCCAGTAGTATTGGGGGAGCTGGGGCCAACGTCCTGACTTTC.